Below, 32 T cell receptor beta chains from the same sample are listed, as sequenced in a study of breast tumors, draining lymph nodes, adjacent tissues (dated by TCRdb to 2016 to 2018). The axillary draining lymph nodes of breast cancer patients were the source of the lymph node samples. The library came from multiplex PCR. These reads were obtained on an Illumina HiSeq 2000. Starting from the raw public reads, TCRdb applied fastp trimming at Q25, assembled clones with MiXCR and retained in-frame beta chains. Identical CDR3 proteins give one entry, which carries the most common genes and DNA. The sample has around 140,000 distinct CDR3 sequences on record, 32% of them singletons. Approximately 2.2% of the sample goes to the ten largest clones. Material: axillary lymph node tissue. Every receptor here comes from a female donor with breast cancer. Some clones in this sample may be carry-over from other donors' samples.

The rearrangement links TRBV5-4 to TRBJ2-2; 8 nucleotides match TRBD1. The CDR3 has 18 amino acids. V lost 0 bases to trimming and J lost 4 bases; unmatched junction nucleotides: 11. CDR1 and CDR2 from the germline V gene are SGHNT and YYREEE (reference sequence). The CDR3, as DNA: TGTGCCAGCAGCTTGGTCTCCGCGACAGGGGACCTCACCGGGGAGCTGTTTTTT. Translated, it gives CASSLVSATGDLTGELFF.

This clonotype was seen many times. This chain joins TRBV20-1 and TRBJ2-7, with 7 bases aligning to TRBD1. J gave up 5 bases and V 0 bases, and 4 bases lay outside the gene matches. Germline V gene data show CDR1 as DFQATT and CDR2 as SNEGSKA (reference sequence). The length of the CDR3 is 13 residues. CDR3 in amino acids: CSARETGKDEQYV. The CDR3 DNA is TGCAGTGCTAGAGAGACAGGGAAAGACGAGCAGTACGTC.

Notes on this clonotype: The conserved phenylalanine or tryptophan is not found at the CDR3 terminus, so this likely reflects a read error. The DNA is left out, because the CDR3 cannot be placed on it with certainty; the CDR3 is given as TCRdb lists it. The chain combines TRBV13 with TRBJ2-3; TRBD1 is taken as the D call from the table, unchecked against the DNA. The CDR3 is made up of 14 amino acids, end residues included. Germline V CDR1 and CDR2: PRHDT, FYEKMQ (reference sequence). The CDR3 sequence is CASSSQGSSDTPYL.

This clonotype has at least ten counts. The chain couples TRBV5-5 to TRBJ2-1; a possible D gene is TRBD1 (5 bases). There are 14 residues in the CDR3. Trimming shortened V by 4 bases and J by 4 bases, and 12 bases separated the two germline ends. The germline V gene encodes CDR1 SGHKS and CDR2 YYEKEE (reference sequence). The CDR3 region is CASSLRQPYNEQFF. The CDR3 DNA reads as TGTGCCAGCAGCCTGAGACAGCCATACAATGAGCAGTTCTTC.

With regard to this clonotype: A much larger clone differs by one base, so this may be a read error. Given the absence of the conserved phenylalanine or tryptophan at the CDR3 end, a read error is likely. This rearrangement joins TRBV19 to TRBJ2-5; 9 bases are shared with TRBD2. Germline V gene data show CDR1 as LNHDA and CDR2 as SQIVND (reference sequence). CDR3 length: 16 amino acids. The ends lost 3 bases at V and 1 base at J; junction bases unmatched: 6. The CDR3 region has the DNA TGTGCCAGTAGTATTTCGGCTAGCGGGGCCCAAGAGACCCAGTACTCC. Encoded protein: CASSISASGAQETQYS.

V gene TRBV7-6 combines with J gene TRBJ2-5; D perhaps matches TRBD2 (5 bases). This CDR3 is 15 amino acids long. CDR1 SGHVS and CDR2 FNYEAQ come from the germline V gene. V lost 6 bases and J 2 bases, leaving 16 bases between the germline ends. DNA of the CDR3: TGTGCCAGCAGACTAGAAGAGGGAAGTCAAGAGACCCAGTACTTC. It encodes CASRLEEGSQETQYF.

The chain employs TRBV11-2 and TRBJ2-5; D is possibly TRBD2 (5 bases). The ends were cut back, 1 base at V and 4 bases at J, with 10 bases in the middle. The CDR3 has 14 amino acids. Germline values: CDR1 SGHAT, CDR2 FQNNGV. CDR3 in amino acids: CASSLAGYGETQYF. As DNA, the CDR3 is TGTGCCAGCAGCTTAGCGGGGTATGGAGAGACCCAGTACTTC.

The chain joins TRBV27 to TRBJ2-2; 10 positions agree with TRBD2. Losses at the gene ends were 6 bases for V and 4 bases for J; bases not matched to a gene: 5. Germline CDR1 MNHEY, CDR2 SMNVEV (reference sequence). The CDR3 totals 15 residues. The CDR3 DNA reads as TGTGCCAGCAGAAGCGGGGGGGCCGGCACCGGGGAGCTGTTTTTT. Translating gives CASRSGGAGTGELFF.

The chain employs TRBV2 and TRBJ1-6, with a possible D match to TRBD1 (5 bases). The germline gives CDR1 SNHLY, CDR2 FYNNEI. V lost 3 bases and J 4 bases, leaving 7 bases between the germline ends. This CDR3 is built from 14 residues. CDR3 DNA: TGTGCCAGCAGTGAGGGACTGTATAATTCACCCCTCCACTTT. It translates to CASSEGLYNSPLHF.

The table lists this clonotype with many counts. This chain links TRBV3-1 with TRBJ2-5, with 7 nucleotides matching TRBD1. Trimming cost V 0 bases and J 5 bases; bases outside gene matches: 3. CDR3 length: 14 residues. From germline, CDR1 is LGHDT and CDR2 YNNKEL (reference sequence). The CDR3 bases are TGTGCCAGCAGCCAAGATACCAGGGGGGAGACCCAGTACTTC. Protein sequence: CASSQDTRGETQYF.

V usage is TRBV20-1 and J usage is TRBJ2-3; D is perhaps TRBD1 (5 bases). Trimming took 6 bases from V and 1 from J, leaving 8 bases between them. This CDR3 is 12 amino acids long. Germline assignment: CDR1 DFQATT and CDR2 SNEGSKA (reference sequence). The CDR3 bases are TGCAGTGCGGGGCAGGGCACAGATACGCAGTATTTT. Its protein is CSAGQGTDTQYF.

This clonotype was counted at least ten times. The gene calls are TRBV12-3 or TRBV12-4 and TRBJ2-7, with D possibly TRBD2 on 5 matching bases. The CDR3 sequence is 13 residues long. Trimming took 8 bases from V and 4 from J, leaving 15 bases between them. The CDR3 loop is CASSRGSYYEQYF. The CDR3, as DNA: TGTGCCAGCTCCCGGGGTTCTTATTACGAGCAGTACTTC.

As to this clonotype: Lacking the conserved final phenylalanine or tryptophan, this CDR3 likely reflects a read error. CDR3 coding DNA: TGTGCCAGCAGCCAAGCAGGTCAAGAGACCCAGTACCTC. Translating it yields CASSQAGQETQYL. V and J are TRBV9 and TRBJ2-5; the D is unclear. V was clipped by 4 bases and J by 2 bases, with 9 bases between them. From germline, CDR1 is SGDLS and CDR2 YYNGEE. This CDR3 is built from 13 residues.

The chain recombines TRBV10-3 with TRBJ2-1; 8 positions match TRBD2. The V gene's germline CDR1 is ENHRY and CDR2 SYGVKD. The CDR3 covers 15 residues. V shed 0 bases and J 9 bases; nucleotides not matched to a gene: 7. The CDR3 protein is CAISESTGGPGEQFF. For the CDR3, the DNA is TGTGCCATCAGTGAGTCCACGGGAGGGCCAGGTGAGCAGTTCTTC.

Comments on this clonotype: This CDR3 fails to terminate in the conserved phenylalanine or tryptophan, so it likely reflects a read error. This chain uses TRBV5-5 with TRBJ2-5; D is possibly TRBD1 (5 bases). This CDR3 has 15 amino acids. From germline, CDR1 is SGHKS and CDR2 YYEKEE (reference sequence). The CDR3 loop reads CASSSDSINQEAQYL. The CDR3 nucleotides are TGTGCCAGCAGTTCCGACAGCATCAACCAAGAGGCCCAGTACCTC.

As concerns this clonotype: Being one base from a much bigger clone, this may be a read error. V is TRBV5-1 and J is TRBJ2-5; D is perhaps TRBD1 (5 bases). The V gene's germline CDR1 is SGHRS and CDR2 YFSETQ. CDR3 size: 18 residues. CDR3 amino acids: CANSLSTLQAGPAETQYF. DNA for the CDR3: TGCGCCAACAGCTTGTCCACCTTACAGGCAGGGCCGGCAGAGACCCAGTACTTC. The variable domain in full, with the rest retrieved from reference TRBV5-1 and TRBJ2-5, is KAGVTQTPRYLIKTRGQQVTLSCSPISGHRSVSWYQQTPGQGLQFLFEYFSETQRNKGNFPGRFSGRQFSNSRSEMNVSTLELGDSALYLCANSLSTLQAGPAETQYFGPGTRLLVL.

This clonotype was counted ten times or more. This chain connects TRBV30 to TRBJ1-2; 7 bases map to TRBD1. V dropped 5 bases and J dropped 2; count of bases not matched to a gene: 5. This CDR3 is built from 13 residues. Germline values: CDR1 GTSNPN, CDR2 SVGIG (reference sequence). Here the CDR3 DNA reads TGTGCCTGGGGTGAACAGGGGAACTATGGCTACACCTTC. Translating it yields CAWGEQGNYGYTF.

The chain combines TRBV2 with TRBJ1-2; D is ambiguous. With 6 bases removed from V and 4 bases from J, the gap between germline ends came to 15 bases. CDR3 length: 14 amino acids. The germline V gene has CDR1 SNHLY and CDR2 FYNNEI. CDR3 nucleotide sequence: TGTGCCAGCAGCCCCGTGCGGCTGACCTATGGCTACACCTTC. Protein product: CASSPVRLTYGYTF.

A remark on this clonotype: With a much larger clone just one base away, this may be a read error. The chain recombines TRBV19 with TRBJ2-2; perhaps TRBD1 as D (6 bases). V lost 5 bases to trimming and J lost 7 bases, with 17 bases between them. CDR3 size: 15 residues. Germline assignment: CDR1 LNHDA and CDR2 SQIVND (reference sequence). The CDR3 DNA reads as TGTGCCAGTAGTCCATTAGGTGGACAGTTCGGGGAGCTGTTTTTT. This sequence encodes CASSPLGGQFGELFF.

In this sample, this clonotype turned up many times. CDR3 loop: CASSLGGPSSYNEQFF. DNA of the CDR3: TGTGCCAGCAGCCTCGGGGGGCCGAGCTCCTACAATGAGCAGTTCTTC. The rearrangement links TRBV5-4 to TRBJ2-1; tentatively, D is TRBD2 (7 bases). Looked up from germline, CDR1 is SGHNT and CDR2 is YYREEE (reference sequence). The CDR3 loop spans 16 amino acids. Trimming stripped 4 bases from V and 0 bases from J, with 14 bases between.

This clonotype appeared once. This chain joins TRBV4-3 and TRBJ1-4; D ambiguous. The CDR3 totals 15 residues. The V gene's germline CDR1 is LGHNA and CDR2 YSLEER. V was pared by 0 bases and J by 2 bases, with 7 bases between. The CDR3 is CASSQDQRTNEKLFF. The CDR3 nucleotides are TGCGCCAGCAGCCAAGATCAACGGACTAATGAAAAACTGTTTTTT.

The chain employs TRBV20-1 and TRBJ2-3; 8 bases align to TRBD2. J gave up 11 bases and V 4 bases, and 11 bases lay outside the gene matches. This CDR3 is 13 amino acids long. Germline V lookup: CDR1 DFQATT, CDR2 SNEGSKA (reference sequence). In DNA form, the CDR3 reads TGCAGTGCTATGCGGGGGGCCAACAATGAGCAGTATTTT. Translation: CSAMRGANNEQYF.

This clonotype has a count of ten or more. The J gene is TRBJ1-2, the V gene TRBV12-3 or TRBV12-4; the match to TRBD1 covers 10 bases. V lost 5 bases and J lost 8; bases outside the gene matches: 17. This CDR3 contains 17 residues. The chain's CDR3 is CASSARTGGKRRPGYTF. The CDR3 coding sequence is TGTGCCAGCAGTGCCCGGACAGGGGGTAAAAGAAGGCCGGGCTACACCTTC.

Remarks on this clonotype: A much more abundant neighbour one base away suggests this may be a read error. The V gene is TRBV7-2, the J gene TRBJ1-2, with 7 bases lining up with TRBD1. The CDR3 has 15 amino acids. Germline lookup yields CDR1 SGHTA and CDR2 FQGNSA. This CDR3 is CASSNRQGGLLGYPF. CDR3 bases: TGTGCCAGCAGCAATCGACAGGGTGGGCTTCTTGGCTACCCCTTC.

Ten or more counts support this clonotype. V gene TRBV7-2 combines with J gene TRBJ1-5; D gene unclear. The CDR3 spans 13 residues. The V gene's germline CDR1 is SGHTA and CDR2 FQGNSA. Trimming shortened V by 5 bases and J by 3 bases, and 8 bases separated the two germline ends. The CDR3 protein is CASSQDINQPQHF. The CDR3 nucleotides are TGTGCCAGCAGCCAAGACATCAATCAGCCCCAGCATTTT.

About this clonotype itself: The CDR3 end shows no conserved phenylalanine or tryptophan, and so a read error is likely. J is TRBJ1-2 and V is TRBV6-5; D not resolved. The V end was cut by 4 bases, the J end by 5 bases, with 17 bases between. Germline V gene data show CDR1 as MNHEY and CDR2 as SVGAGI. The length of the CDR3 is 15 residues. CDR3 sequence: CASSFLGQQQYGYTL. CDR3 DNA sequence: TGTGCCAGCAGTTTTTTGGGTCAGCAGCAATATGGCTACACCCTC.

Regarding this clonotype: Mismatch with germline at one junction end may stem from a read error. The rearrangement links TRBV13 to TRBJ1-6; D remains unclear. The CDR3 extends over 15 amino acids. The germline V gene encodes CDR1 PRHDT and CDR2 FYEKMQ (reference sequence). CDR3: CASSLPQSPNSPLHF. The CDR3 nucleotides read TGCGCCAGCAGCCTACCCCAATCTCCTAATTCACCCCTCCACTTT.

This clonotype was seen ten or more times. The chain is built from TRBV20-1 and TRBJ1-6; no definite D call. This CDR3 has 16 residues. Germline-derived CDR1 and CDR2 are DFQATT and SNEGSKA (reference sequence). V lost 1 base, J lost 0 bases, and 10 bases lay in between. The CDR3 DNA sequence: TGCAGTGCTAGAGGGGGTGGGAGCTCCTATAATTCACCCCTCCACTTT. Its protein is CSARGGGSSYNSPLHF.

This clonotype was observed at least ten times. The rearrangement links TRBV2 to TRBJ1-6; 9 nucleotides line up with TRBD1. The CDR3 contains 16 residues. V trimming: 7 bases; J trimming: 7 bases; junction bases outside the gene matches: 11. Germline CDR1 SNHLY, CDR2 FYNNEI. This CDR3 is CASTPEQGAANSPLHF. CDR3 coding DNA: TGTGCCAGCACGCCAGAACAGGGGGCCGCAAATTCACCCCTCCACTTT.

This clonotype was seen ten or more times. V is TRBV5-5 and J is TRBJ1-2; TRBD1 aligns across 8 bases. The V segment lost 4 bases and the J segment 3 bases; nucleotides outside the gene matches: 5. Germline values: CDR1 SGHKS, CDR2 YYEKEE (reference sequence). The CDR3 covers 14 residues. CDR3: CASSAGTGDYGYTF. The DNA for the CDR3 is TGTGCCAGCAGCGCCGGGACAGGAGACTATGGCTACACCTTC.

This clonotype occurred many times. The chain employs TRBV6-5 and TRBJ1-6; 8 bases map to TRBD1. J was trimmed by 10 bases and V by 7 bases; bases with no gene match: 18. The CDR3 extends over 17 amino acids. Germline CDR1 is MNHEY and CDR2 is SVGAGI. This chain's CDR3 is CASKENRQGKSFSPLHF. Here the CDR3 DNA reads TGTGCCAGCAAAGAGAATAGACAGGGGAAAAGTTTCTCACCCCTCCACTTT.

Comments on this clonotype: One junction end disagrees with the germline gene, perhaps due to a read error. The chain carries TRBV7-6 and TRBJ2-5, with D unclear. Per the germline V gene, CDR1 is SGHVS and CDR2 is FNYEAQ. This CDR3 is built from 15 residues. The CDR3 nucleotides are TGTGCCGGCAGCGCGCAAACCACAAGGGCGGAGACCCAGTACTTC. This encodes CAGSAQTTRAETQYF.